This T cell receptor beta chain came from a study of response to subunit inactivated influenza vaccine. Per the germline V gene, CDR1 is WNHNN and CDR2 is SYGVQD (reference sequence). CDR3 length: 14 residues. The V end lost 1 base, the J end lost 0 bases, and 6 bases lay between the germline ends. In this sample, this clonotype turned up a few times. TCRdb re-called the RT-PCR reads with MiXCR, one entry per CDR3 protein. The sample includes about 540,000 distinct CDR3 sequences, under 30% seen only once; the top ten take 2.5% to 3.5%. These records were also assigned to another study, of T cells expressing NK-cell markers. That publication notes: UMI-tagged 5'RACE template switching yielded the TCR beta cDNA. There remained a lack of clarity about HCMV specificity of expanded NKG2C+ T cell clones.

The rearrangement links TRBV10-1 to TRBJ2-5; no reliable D call. The sequencing here drew on CD4+ T cells sorted from PBMCs, taken approximately 13 days after vaccination. The TCR comes from a man in his fifties or sixties who received an inactivated influenza vaccine. CDR3: CASSEFRDQETQYF. The CDR3 DNA is TGCGCCAGCAGTGAGTTTAGAGACCAAGAGACCCAGTACTTC.